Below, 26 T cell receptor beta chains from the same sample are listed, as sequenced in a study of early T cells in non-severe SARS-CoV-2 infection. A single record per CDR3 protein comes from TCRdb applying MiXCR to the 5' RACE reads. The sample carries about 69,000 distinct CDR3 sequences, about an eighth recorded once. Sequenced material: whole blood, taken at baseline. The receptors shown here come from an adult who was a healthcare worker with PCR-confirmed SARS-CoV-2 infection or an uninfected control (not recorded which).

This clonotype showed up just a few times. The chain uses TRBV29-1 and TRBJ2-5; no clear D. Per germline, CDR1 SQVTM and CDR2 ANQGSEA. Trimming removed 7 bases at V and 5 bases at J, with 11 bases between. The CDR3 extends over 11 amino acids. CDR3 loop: CSAVTTETQYF. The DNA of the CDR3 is TGCAGCGCAGTGACGACGGAGACCCAGTACTTC. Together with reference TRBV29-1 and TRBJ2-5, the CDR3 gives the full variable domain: SAVISQKPSRDICQRGTSLTIQCQVDSQVTMMFWYRQQPGQSLTLIATANQGSEATYESGFVIDKFPISRPNLTFSTLTVSNMSPEDSSIYLCSAVTTETQYFGPGTRLLVL.

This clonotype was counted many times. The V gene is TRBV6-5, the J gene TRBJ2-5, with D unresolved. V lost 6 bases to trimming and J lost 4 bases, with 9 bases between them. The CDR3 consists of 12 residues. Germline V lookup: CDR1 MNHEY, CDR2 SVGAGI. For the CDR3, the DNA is TGTGCCAGCAGGAATTTAGGAGAGACCCAGTACTTC. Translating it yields CASRNLGETQYF.

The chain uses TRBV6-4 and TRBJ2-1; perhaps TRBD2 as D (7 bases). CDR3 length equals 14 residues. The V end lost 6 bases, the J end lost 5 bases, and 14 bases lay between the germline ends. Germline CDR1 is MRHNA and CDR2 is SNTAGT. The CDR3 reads CASSVAGANNEQFF. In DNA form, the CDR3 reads TGTGCCAGCAGCGTTGCGGGGGCGAACAATGAGCAGTTCTTC.

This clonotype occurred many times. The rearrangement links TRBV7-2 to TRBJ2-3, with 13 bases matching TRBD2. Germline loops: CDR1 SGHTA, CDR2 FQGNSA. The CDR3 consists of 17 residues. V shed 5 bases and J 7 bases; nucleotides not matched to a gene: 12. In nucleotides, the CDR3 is TGTGCCAGCAGCCCATTACCGACTAGCGGGAGGTCAAATACGCAGTATTTT. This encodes CASSPLPTSGRSNTQYF.

CDR3 DNA sequence: TGTGCCAGCAGTCATAATTCACCCCTCCACTTT. This translates into CASSHNSPLHF. The genes are TRBV2 and TRBJ1-6, with unresolved D. The CDR3 extends over 11 amino acids. Trimming shortened V by 5 bases and J by 5 bases, and 1 base separated the two germline ends. Per the germline V gene, CDR1 is SNHLY and CDR2 is FYNNEI.

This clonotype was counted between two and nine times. The CDR3: CASSFRQGAFSGANVLTF. CDR3 in DNA: TGTGCCAGCAGCTTCCGACAGGGCGCCTTCTCTGGGGCCAACGTCCTGACTTTC. The chain uses TRBV5-6 and TRBJ2-6, with 7 bases lining up with TRBD1. This CDR3 is 18 amino acids long. CDR1 SGHDT and CDR2 YYEEEE come from the germline V gene. V shed 2 bases, J shed 0 bases, and the junction held 8 bases outside the gene matches.

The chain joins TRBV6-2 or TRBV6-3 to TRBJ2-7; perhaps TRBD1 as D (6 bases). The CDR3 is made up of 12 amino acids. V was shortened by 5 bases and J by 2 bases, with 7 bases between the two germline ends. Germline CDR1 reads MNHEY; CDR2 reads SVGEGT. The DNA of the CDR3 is TGTGCCAGCAGTCAGGGGACCTACGAGCAGTACTTC. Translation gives CASSQGTYEQYF.

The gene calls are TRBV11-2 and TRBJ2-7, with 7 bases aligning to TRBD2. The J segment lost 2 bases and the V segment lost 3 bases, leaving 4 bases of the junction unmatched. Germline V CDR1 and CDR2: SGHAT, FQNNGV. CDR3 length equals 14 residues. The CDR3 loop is CASSLASGTYEQYF. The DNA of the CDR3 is TGTGCCAGCAGCTTGGCTAGCGGTACCTACGAGCAGTACTTC.

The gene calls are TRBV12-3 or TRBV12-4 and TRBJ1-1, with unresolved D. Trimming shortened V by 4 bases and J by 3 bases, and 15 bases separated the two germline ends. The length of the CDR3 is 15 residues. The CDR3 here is CASSSPGFMDTEAFF. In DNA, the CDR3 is TGTGCCAGCAGTTCCCCCGGCTTTATGGACACTGAAGCTTTCTTT.

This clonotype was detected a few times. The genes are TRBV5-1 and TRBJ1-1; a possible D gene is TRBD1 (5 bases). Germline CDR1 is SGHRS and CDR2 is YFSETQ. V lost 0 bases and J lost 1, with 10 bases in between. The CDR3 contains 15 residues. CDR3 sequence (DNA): TGCGCCAGCAGCTTGGGGGAGACAGCGAACACTGAAGCTTTCTTT. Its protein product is CASSLGETANTEAFF.

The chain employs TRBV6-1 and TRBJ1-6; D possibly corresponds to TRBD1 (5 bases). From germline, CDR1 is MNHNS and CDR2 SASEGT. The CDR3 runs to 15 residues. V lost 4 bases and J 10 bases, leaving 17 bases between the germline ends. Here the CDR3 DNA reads TGTGCCAGCAGTGGTGCAGGGTTTTTGCTCTCACCCCTCCACTTT. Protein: CASSGAGFLLSPLHF.

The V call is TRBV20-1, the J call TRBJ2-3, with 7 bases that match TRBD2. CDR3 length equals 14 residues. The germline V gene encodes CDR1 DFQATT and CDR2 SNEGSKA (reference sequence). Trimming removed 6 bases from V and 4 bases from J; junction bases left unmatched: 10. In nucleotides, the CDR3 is TGCAGTGCCCAGAGGGCGGGAGCGGCAGATACGCAGTATTTT. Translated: CSAQRAGAADTQYF.

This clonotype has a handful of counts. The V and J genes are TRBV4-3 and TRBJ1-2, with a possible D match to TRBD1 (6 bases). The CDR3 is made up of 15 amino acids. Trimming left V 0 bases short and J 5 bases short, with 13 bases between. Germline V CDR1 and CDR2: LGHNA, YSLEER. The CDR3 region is CASSQEFGGVYGYTF. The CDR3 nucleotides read TGCGCCAGCAGCCAAGAATTTGGGGGCGTATATGGCTACACCTTC.

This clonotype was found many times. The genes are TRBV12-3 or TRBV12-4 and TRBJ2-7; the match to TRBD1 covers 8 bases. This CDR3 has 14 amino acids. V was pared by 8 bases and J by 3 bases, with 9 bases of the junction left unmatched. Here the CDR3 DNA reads TGTGCCAGCGGCCCGGACAGGGTCGGCTACGAGCAGTACTTC. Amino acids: CASGPDRVGYEQYF.

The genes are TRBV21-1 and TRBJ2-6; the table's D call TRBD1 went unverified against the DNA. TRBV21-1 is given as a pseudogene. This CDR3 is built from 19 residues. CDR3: CASSNGGPGGLSGSNVLTF. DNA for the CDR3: TGTGCCAGCAGCAACGGGGGGCCAGGGGGACTCTCTGGGTCCAACGTCCTGACTTTC.

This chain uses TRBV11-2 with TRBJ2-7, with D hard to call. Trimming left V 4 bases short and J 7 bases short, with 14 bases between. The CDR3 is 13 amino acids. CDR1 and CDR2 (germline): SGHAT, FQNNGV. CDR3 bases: TGTGCCAGCAGCTCACCGACCGGCCGAGAGCAGTACTTC. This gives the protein CASSSPTGREQYF.

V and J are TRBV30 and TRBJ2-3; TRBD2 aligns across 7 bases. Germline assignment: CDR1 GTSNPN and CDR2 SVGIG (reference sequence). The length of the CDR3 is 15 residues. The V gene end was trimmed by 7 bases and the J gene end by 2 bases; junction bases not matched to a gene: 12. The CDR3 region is CASHPTSGATDTQYF. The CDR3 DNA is TGTGCCTCTCACCCCACAAGCGGGGCCACAGATACGCAGTATTTT.

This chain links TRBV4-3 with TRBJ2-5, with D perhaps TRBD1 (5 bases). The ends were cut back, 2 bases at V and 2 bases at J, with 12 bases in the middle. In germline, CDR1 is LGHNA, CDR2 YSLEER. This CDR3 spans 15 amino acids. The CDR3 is CASSQFRQPQETQYF. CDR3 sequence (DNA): TGCGCCAGCAGCCAATTTAGACAGCCTCAAGAGACCCAGTACTTC.

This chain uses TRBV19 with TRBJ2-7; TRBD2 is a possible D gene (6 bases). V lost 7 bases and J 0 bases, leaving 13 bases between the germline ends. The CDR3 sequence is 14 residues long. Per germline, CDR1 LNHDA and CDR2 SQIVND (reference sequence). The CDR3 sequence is CASTRRDGSYEQYF. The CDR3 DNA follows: TGTGCCAGTACCAGGAGGGACGGCTCCTACGAGCAGTACTTC.

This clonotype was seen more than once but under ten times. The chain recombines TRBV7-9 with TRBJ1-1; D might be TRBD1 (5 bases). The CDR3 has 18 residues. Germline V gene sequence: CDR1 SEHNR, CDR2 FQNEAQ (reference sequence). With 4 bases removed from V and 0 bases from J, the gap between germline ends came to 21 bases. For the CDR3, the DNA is TGTGCCAGCAGCTACCCCCCGGGGGGGGTCCGGTTGAACACTGAAGCTTTCTTT. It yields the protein CASSYPPGGVRLNTEAFF.

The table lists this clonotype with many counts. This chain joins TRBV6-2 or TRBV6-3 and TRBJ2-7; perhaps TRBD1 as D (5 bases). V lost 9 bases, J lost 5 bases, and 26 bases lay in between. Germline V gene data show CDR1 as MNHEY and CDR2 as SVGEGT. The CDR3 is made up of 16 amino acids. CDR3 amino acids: CASKLRTTRGADEQYF. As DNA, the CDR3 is TGTGCCAGTAAACTCCGGACAACCCGTGGGGCGGACGAGCAGTACTTC.

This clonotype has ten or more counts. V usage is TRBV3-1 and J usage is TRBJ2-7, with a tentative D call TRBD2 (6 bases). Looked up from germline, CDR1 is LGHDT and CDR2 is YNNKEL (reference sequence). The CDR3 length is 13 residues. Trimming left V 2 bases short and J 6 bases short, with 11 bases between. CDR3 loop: CASSQTRGGEQYF. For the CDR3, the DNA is TGTGCCAGCAGCCAAACTCGGGGAGGCGAGCAGTACTTC.

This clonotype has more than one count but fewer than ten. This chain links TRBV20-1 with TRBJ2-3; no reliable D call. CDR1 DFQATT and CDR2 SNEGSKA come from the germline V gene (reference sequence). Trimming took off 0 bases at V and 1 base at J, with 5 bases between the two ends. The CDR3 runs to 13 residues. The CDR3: CSARDGRTDTQYF. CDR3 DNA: TGCAGTGCTAGAGACGGGCGCACAGATACGCAGTATTTT.

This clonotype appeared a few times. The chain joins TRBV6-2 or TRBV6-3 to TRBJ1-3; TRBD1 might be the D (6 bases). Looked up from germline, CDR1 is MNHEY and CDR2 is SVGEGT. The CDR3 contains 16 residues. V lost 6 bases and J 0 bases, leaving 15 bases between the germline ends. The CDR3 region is CASSWTVMDSGNTIYF. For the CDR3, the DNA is TGTGCCAGCAGCTGGACAGTCATGGACTCTGGAAACACCATATATTTT.

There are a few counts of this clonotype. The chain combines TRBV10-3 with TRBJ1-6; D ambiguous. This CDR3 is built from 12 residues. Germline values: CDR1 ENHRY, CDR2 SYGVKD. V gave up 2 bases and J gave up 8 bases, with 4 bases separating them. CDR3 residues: CAISERDSPLHF. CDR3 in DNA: TGTGCCATCAGTGAGAGGGATTCACCCCTCCACTTT.

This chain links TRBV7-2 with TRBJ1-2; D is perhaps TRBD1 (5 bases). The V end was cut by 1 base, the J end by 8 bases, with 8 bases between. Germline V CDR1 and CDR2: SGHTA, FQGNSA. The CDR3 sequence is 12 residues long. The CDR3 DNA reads TGTGCCAGCAGCTTAGAGGGGAACGGCTACACCTTC. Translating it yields CASSLEGNGYTF.